The rows below give T cell receptor beta chains drawn from one sample of a study of CD4 T cells in relation to SARS-CoV-2 and coronaviruses. Repertoires were generated with immunoSEQ multiplex PCR, while TCRdb's copy carries only in-frame clones and drops some. The table shows about 22,000 clones, with around four fifths occurring only once. Their specific antigens are unknown. The sample consisted of CD4+ T cells from PBMCs, cultured in vitro. These receptors came from a human donor in good health. Each CDR3 is given with its conserved first and last residue. A D gene is named only where the DNA matches it firmly. Expanded clones are given a class, and other clones once, few, many or no size at all.

D gene	clone size	V gene	J gene	CDR3 DNA	CDR3 protein
.	.	TRBV19	TRBJ2-1	TGTGCCAGTAGCCGACAAGTATCCTACAATGAGCAGTTCTTC	CASSRQVSYNEQFF
.	.	TRBV23-1	TRBJ2-7	TGCGCCAGCAGTCAATATTTGCCAGAACCAAACTACGAGCAGTACTTC	CASSQYLPEPNYEQYF
TRBD2	.	TRBV2	TRBJ2-7	TGTGCCAGCAGTGAAGGGAACAGGGGGCTAGCGGGGGGTCTGCGCGAGCAGTACTTC	CASSEGNRGLAGGLREQYF
.	.	TRBV3-1/TRBV3-2	TRBJ1-4	TGTGCCAGCAGCCAGGGGGGAAATGAAAAACTGTTTTTT	CASSQGGNEKLFF
TRBD2	.	TRBV5-4	TRBJ2-1	TGTGCCAGCAGCAGCGGGAGGCGGGATGAGCAGTTCTTC	CASSSGRRDEQFF
.	.	TRBV10-1	TRBJ2-1	TGCGCCAGCAGTTGGGGGCCACCACCTCGGAATGAGCAGTTCTTC	CASSWGPPPRNEQFF
.	.	TRBV7-8	TRBJ2-3	TGTGCCAGCAGCCCCCGACTAGTGACAGATACGCAGTATTTT	CASSPRLVTDTQYF
.	.	TRBV19	TRBJ1-5	TGTGCCAGTAGTATAAGTGGAGGGACCCATCAGCCCCAGCATTTT	CASSISGGTHQPQHF
.	.	TRBV3-1/TRBV3-2	TRBJ2-1	TGTGCCAGCAGCCATCGGAGGGCGAATGAGCAGTTCTTC	CASSHRRANEQFF
TRBD1	.	TRBV5-4	TRBJ1-2	TGTGCCAGCAGCTTATACGGGACAGGGTCGTCCCGCTATGGCTACACCTTC	CASSLYGTGSSRYGYTF
.	few	TRBV30	TRBJ1-2	TGTGCCTGGAGCGGACGGGGAGGGAACTATGGCTACACCTTC	CAWSGRGGNYGYTF
.	.	TRBV7-3	TRBJ2-3	TGTGCCAGCAGCGGGTCCGGAGATACGCAGTATTTT	CASSGSGDTQYF
TRBD1	.	TRBV10-3	TRBJ1-3	TGTGCCATCAGACAGGGGGCGGGAAACACCATATATTTT	CAIRQGAGNTIYF
TRBD1	.	TRBV2	TRBJ2-2	TGTGCCAGCAGGGAAAATTACAGGGGGCGAGACACAGCGAACACCGGGGAGCTGTTTTTT	CASRENYRGRDTANTGELFF
.	.	TRBV6-1	TRBJ2-6	TGTGCCAGCAGTGAGATCTCTGGGGCCAACGTCCTGACTTTC	CASSEISGANVLTF
.	.	TRBV15	TRBJ1-5	TGTGCCACCAGCAGAGACAATCAGCCCCAGCATTTT	CATSRDNQPQHF
TRBD1	few	TRBV29-1	TRBJ1-2	TGCAGCGGCGGGACAGGGGACAATGGCTACACCTTC	CSGGTGDNGYTF
.	.	TRBV11-1	TRBJ2-1	TGTGCCAGCAGCCTACGGCAGGAGGGCCTAGGGTATGAGCAGTTCTTC	CASSLRQEGLGYEQFF
.	few	TRBV30	TRBJ2-7	TGTGCCTGGAGTGTTGGCGGGACCTCCTACGAGCAGTACTTC	CAWSVGGTSYEQYF
TRBD1	.	TRBV11-2	TRBJ2-5	TGTGCCAGCAGCTTTGGGACAGGGAAGACCCAGTACTTC	CASSFGTGKTQYF
.	few	TRBV6-5	TRBJ2-2	TGTGCCAGCAGTACCGAAGAAACCGGGGAGCTGTTTTTT	CASSTEETGELFF
TRBD1	.	TRBV7-2	TRBJ2-7	TGTGCCAGCACCACCAGACAGGGTTCTTCCGAGCAGTACTTC	CASTTRQGSSEQYF
TRBD2	.	TRBV19	TRBJ2-7	TGTGCCAGTAGTACTAGCGGGAGTATCGGGTCCTACGAGCAGTACTTC	CASSTSGSIGSYEQYF
.	.	TRBV11-2	TRBJ2-7	TGTGCCAGCAGCTTAGGTACGGACGAGCAGTACTTC	CASSLGTDEQYF
TRBD1	.	TRBV25-1	TRBJ1-1	TGTGCCAGCCATCAGACAGGGTTTAACACTGAAGCTTTCTTT	CASHQTGFNTEAFF
.	few	TRBV10-1	TRBJ1-2	TGCGCCAGCAGTGCCTCAGGGGCCGGGGGCTACACCTTC	CASSASGAGGYTF
.	.	TRBV20-1	TRBJ1-1	TGCAGTGCTAGTCCCACAGGGTTAATGAACACTGAAGCTTTCTTT	CSASPTGLMNTEAFF
.	few	TRBV5-6	TRBJ2-7	TGTGCCAGCAGCCAGGGACGGACCTACGAGCAGTACTTC	CASSQGRTYEQYF
.	.	TRBV6-1	TRBJ2-1	TGTGCCAGCAGTGACGGGTACAATGAGCAGTTCTTC	CASSDGYNEQFF
TRBD2	few	TRBV19	TRBJ2-1	TGTGCCAGTAGTCTCCTGAATAGGCTAGCGGGAGGATACAATGAGCAGTTCTTC	CASSLLNRLAGGYNEQFF
.	.	TRBV12-3/TRBV12-4	TRBJ2-1	TGTGCCAGCAGTTCGACCCGGGACAATGAGCAGTTCTTC	CASSSTRDNEQFF
TRBD2	.	TRBV5-1	TRBJ2-1	TGCGCCAGCAGCTTGGATCCTAGCGGGAGGACCAATGAGCAGTTCTTC	CASSLDPSGRTNEQFF
.	.	TRBV4-2	TRBJ2-3	TGTGCCAGCAGCCAAGATATCGTCAGAAAGGATACGCAGTATTTT	CASSQDIVRKDTQYF
TRBD2	few	TRBV15	TRBJ2-5	TGTGCCACCAGCAGAGATGGGGACTGGGGAGGGGAGACCCAGTACTTC	CATSRDGDWGGETQYF
.	few	TRBV18	TRBJ1-6	TGTGCCAGCTCACCGTTTTCGACTGGGGATTCACCCCTCCACTTT	CASSPFSTGDSPLHF
TRBD1	.	TRBV4-2	TRBJ1-4	TGTGCCAGCAGCCAGGCGAACAGGGGGAAGGATGAAAAACTGTTTTTT	CASSQANRGKDEKLFF
.	once	TRBV7-9	TRBJ1-1	TGTGCCAGCAGCCCTCACAGACTGAACACTGAAGCTTTCTTT	CASSPHRLNTEAFF
TRBD2	.	TRBV7-2	TRBJ2-3	TGTGCCAGCAGCTTAGAATCCCCGAGAGCGGGGGACACAGATACGCAGTATTTT	CASSLESPRAGDTDTQYF
.	.	TRBV5-4	TRBJ1-5	TGTGCCAGCAGCTTAGCGCCGGACATTGTGCAGCCCCAGCATTTT	CASSLAPDIVQPQHF
.	.	TRBV7-7	TRBJ2-5	TGTGCCAGCAGCTTAGCCCCCAGGGTCGGGGAGACCCAGTACTTC	CASSLAPRVGETQYF
.	.	TRBV5-1	TRBJ1-4	TGCGCCAGCAGTAGGTCACAAACTAATGAAAAACTGTTTTTT	CASSRSQTNEKLFF
.	.	TRBV30	TRBJ1-1	TGTGCCTGGAGTTCAGCAGGCCGCCGGGAGGAAGCTTTCTTT	CAWSSAGRREEAFF
.	.	TRBV29-1	TRBJ2-1	TGCAGCGGCTCCCCAGCCTACAATGAGCAGTTCTTC	CSGSPAYNEQFF
.	.	TRBV7-2	TRBJ1-2	TGTGCCAGCAGCTTAGTTGGGCCAGAGCTGGGAGGCTACACCTTC	CASSLVGPELGGYTF
.	.	TRBV28	TRBJ1-2	TGTGCCAGCAGTTTTGGGCAGCGTTTAAATGGCTACACCTTC	CASSFGQRLNGYTF
.	.	TRBV7-9	TRBJ1-6	TGTGCCAGTGGGACATCGGGGGATTCACCCCTCCACTTT	CASGTSGDSPLHF
.	.	TRBV20-1	TRBJ2-3	TGCAGTGCTAGTATCTCGAGCGGGAGCACAGATACGCAGTATTTT	CSASISSGSTDTQYF
TRBD2	.	TRBV19	TRBJ2-2	TGTGCCAGTAGAGTCGGAGTAGCGGGATCGAACACCGGGGAGCTGTTTTTT	CASRVGVAGSNTGELFF
TRBD1	.	TRBV28	TRBJ1-1	TGTGCCAGCAGTTTTCGTGGACAGGGAGTAACTGAAGCTTTCTTT	CASSFRGQGVTEAFF
TRBD1	.	TRBV7-3	TRBJ2-1	TGTGCCAGCAGCCCGTCGACAGGGGATCGTAATGAGCAGTTCTTC	CASSPSTGDRNEQFF
.	.	TRBV15	TRBJ2-2	TGTGCCACCAGCCTCCGCACCGGGGAGCTGTTTTTT	CATSLRTGELFF
.	.	TRBV6-5	TRBJ1-4	TGTGCCAGCAGTCGCAGCTTTACTAATGAAAAACTGTTTTTT	CASSRSFTNEKLFF
TRBD1	.	TRBV5-1	TRBJ1-1	TGCGCCAGCAGCCTACAGGGGATCGGTACTGAAGCTTTCTTT	CASSLQGIGTEAFF
.	.	TRBV27	TRBJ1-2	TGTGCCAGCAGTTTATCGATAGACGGCTACTATGGCTACACCTTC	CASSLSIDGYYGYTF
.	.	TRBV18	TRBJ2-5	TGTGCCAGCTCATTGGCGGGAACTACCTTCGGAATAGAGACCCAGTACTTC	CASSLAGTTFGIETQYF